This paragraph reports one T cell receptor (beta chain). Its cognate antigen is unknown. V lost 4 bases and J lost 1, with 7 bases in between. Germline loops: CDR1 GTSNPN, CDR2 SVGIG (reference sequence). The CDR3 spans 13 residues. The data stem from a study of OX40 agonist ivuxolimab in advanced cancers. Turning to the study itself: Dose-escalation subjects each had hepatocellular carcinoma, melanoma, renal cell or head and neck cancer. Study-level points and caveats: The authors did not determine the antigen specificity of the expanded peripheral T cells. Circulating CD4+ and CD8+ T cells showed clonal expansion by week 6 at 0.1 to 3.0 mg/kg.

Here immunoSEQ multiplex PCR was the method, and the copy in TCRdb shows in-frame clones only, minus some. Of about 82,000 clones listed, roughly 90% are singletons. The sequence was collected from an adult with an advanced solid tumor such as melanoma, head and neck, liver or kidney cancer. V and J are TRBV30 and TRBJ2-2, with unresolved D. The source material was CD4+ or CD8+ T cells sorted from blood, sampled in a trial of the OX40 agonist ivuxolimab. For the CDR3, the DNA is TGTGCCTGGAAAAAAGGGAACACCGGGGAGCTGTTTTTT. Amino acids: CAWKKGNTGELFF. The full variable domain, with the rest looked up from reference TRBV30 and TRBJ2-2, is SQTIHQWPATLVQPVGSPLSLECTVEGTSNPNLYWYRQAAGRGLQLLFYSVGIGQISSEVPQNLSASRPQDRQFILSSKKLLLSDSGFYLCAWKKGNTGELFFGEGSRLTVL.